These T cell receptor beta chains were read from a single sample in a study of post-analysis software for immune sequencing data. TCRdb redid the calling of the PCR reads with MiXCR, one entry per CDR3 protein. This table holds roughly 800,000 distinct CDR3 sequences, approximately 30% found once. Sequencing used blood. Source of these receptors: a girl aged 10-17 years with multiple sclerosis. The CDR3 runs from the conserved cysteine through the conserved F or W. A D gene is named only where the DNA matches it firmly. The size field is filled for only some rows; it gives once, few, many or a size class.

clone size | J gene | D gene | V gene | CDR3 protein | CDR3 DNA
few | TRBJ1-1 | NA | TRBV12-5 | CASGLRGLDAFF | TGTGCTAGTGGTTTACGGGGGCTGGATGCTTTCTTT
few | TRBJ2-7 | TRBD2 | TRBV3-1 | CASSQVSGTPYEQYF | TGTGCCAGCAGCCAAGTTAGCGGGACACCATACGAGCAGTACTTC
once | TRBJ1-1 | NA | TRBV10-3 | CAISDVGGSSTEAFF | TGTGCCATCAGTGATGTCGGGGGATCGAGCACTGAAGCTTTCTTT
NA | TRBJ2-7 | TRBD2 | TRBV9 | CASSTGLAGPYEQYF | TGTGCCAGCAGCACCGGACTAGCGGGACCCTACGAGCAGTACTTC
NA | TRBJ2-1 | TRBD2 | TRBV20-1 | CSARDLGGLAGLYNEQFF | TGCAGTGCTAGAGATCTCGGGGGACTAGCGGGATTGTACAATGAGCAGTTCTTC
NA | TRBJ1-2 | NA | TRBV28 | CASSLSEALRVYGYTF | TGTGCCAGCAGCCTCAGTGAGGCGTTGAGGGTCTATGGCTACACCTTC
NA | TRBJ2-3 | TRBD1 | TRBV5-5 | CASITRTGTTDTQYF | TGTGCCAGCATCACGAGGACAGGAACCACAGATACGCAGTATTTT
many | TRBJ2-1 | TRBD2 | TRBV11-2 | CASSLDFPAGGPYNEQFF | TGTGCCAGCAGCTTAGACTTCCCCGCGGGGGGGCCCTACAATGAGCAGTTCTTC
NA | TRBJ2-3 | NA | TRBV3-1 | CASSQDSRTDTQYF | TGTGCCAGCAGCCAAGATAGCCGCACAGATACGCAGTATTTT
NA | TRBJ2-5 | NA | TRBV5-1 | CAGSQQGLLETHYF | TGCGCCGGCAGCCAACAGGGCCTACTGGAGACCCACTACTTC
few | TRBJ2-5 | TRBD1 | TRBV29-1 | CSTRRGLVQETQYF | TGCAGCACACGCAGGGGGTTGGTCCAAGAGACCCAGTACTTC
NA | TRBJ2-6 | TRBD1 | TRBV6-2/TRBV6-3 | CASSPRQGISSGANVLTF | TGTGCCAGCAGTCCGAGACAGGGGATTAGCTCTGGGGCCAACGTCCTGACTTTC
NA | TRBJ1-2 | NA | TRBV18 | CASSPGGREVGYTF | TGTGCCAGCTCACCGGGGGGCAGGGAGGTCGGCTACACCTTC
many | TRBJ1-5 | NA | TRBV20-1 | CSGGLGSNQPQHF | TGCAGCGGGGGGCTAGGAAGCAATCAGCCCCAGCATTTT
few | TRBJ2-1 | NA | TRBV20-1 | CSARDGHQTYNEQFF | TGCAGTGCTAGAGACGGACACCAGACCTACAATGAGCAGTTCTTC
NA | TRBJ2-1 | NA | TRBV6-5 | CASSYMGLQFF | TGTGCCAGCAGTTACATGGGGTTGCAGTTCTTC
many | TRBJ2-3 | NA | TRBV29-1 | CSVEARTSTDTQYF | TGCAGCGTTGAAGCACGCACGAGCACAGATACGCAGTATTTT
few | TRBJ2-1 | NA | TRBV28 | CASRIASSSYNEQFF | TGTGCCAGCAGGATCGCTAGCAGCTCCTACAATGAGCAGTTCTTC
few | TRBJ1-2 | NA | TRBV6-6 | CASTLGGGDSAIYGYTF | TGTGCCAGCACCCTAGGAGGGGGAGACTCTGCTATCTATGGCTACACCTTC
NA | TRBJ2-1 | TRBD2 | TRBV20-1 | CSARDRTGRVYNEQFF | TGCAGTGCTAGAGATCGGACCGGGAGGGTCTACAATGAGCAGTTCTTC
few | TRBJ2-7 | TRBD1 | TRBV28 | CASSSAISGTGLYEQYF | TGTGCCAGCAGTTCGGCAATCTCCGGGACAGGGCTTTACGAGCAGTACTTC
NA | TRBJ2-1 | TRBD2 | TRBV11-2 | CASSPLGLASYNEQFF | TGTGCCAGCAGCCCCCTAGGACTAGCTTCCTACAATGAGCAGTTCTTC
few | TRBJ2-7 | NA | TRBV20-1 | CSARDLAWNEQYF | TGCAGTGCTAGAGATCTAGCATGGAACGAGCAGTACTTC
many | TRBJ2-5 | NA | TRBV7-2 | CASSLQGLGETQYF | TGTGCCAGCAGCTTACAGGGTTTGGGCGAGACCCAGTACTTC
few | TRBJ2-4 | TRBD1 | TRBV5-1 | CASSFGLGQGAKNIQYF | TGCGCCAGCAGCTTTGGCCTTGGACAGGGAGCCAAAAACATTCAGTACTTC
once | TRBJ2-5 | TRBD1 | TRBV20-1 | CSAKTGGRETQYF | TGCAGTGCCAAGACAGGGGGCCGGGAGACCCAGTACTTC
few | TRBJ1-2 | NA | TRBV29-1 | CSVEDRFPFAGRGHPYYGYTF | TGCAGCGTTGAAGATCGATTTCCGTTTGCCGGTCGCGGACACCCCTACTATGGCTACACCTTC
few | TRBJ2-1 | TRBD1 | TRBV7-9 | CASSLLRSQDRGFF | TGTGCCAGCAGCTTACTTCGGTCCCAAGACAGGGGGTTCTTC
many | TRBJ2-1 | NA | TRBV7-8 | CASSRDSGDYNEQFF | TGTGCCAGCAGCCGCGACAGCGGCGACTACAATGAGCAGTTCTTC
few | TRBJ2-3 | NA | TRBV5-5 | CASSTPAVGITDTQYF | TGTGCCAGCAGCACACCAGCGGTCGGGATTACAGATACGCAGTATTTT
NA | TRBJ2-1 | TRBD2 | TRBV24-1 | CATSQRGYNEQFF | TGTGCCACCAGCCAGCGGGGTTACAATGAGCAGTTCTTC
NA | TRBJ2-1 | TRBD2 | TRBV29-1 | CSVRGLAGLEQFF | TGCAGCGTCCGGGGACTAGCGGGTCTTGAGCAGTTCTTC